This T cell receptor beta chain was sequenced in a study of blood T cell repertoires in COVID-19. V was trimmed by 5 bases and J by 10 bases, leaving 9 bases between them. The CDR3 loop spans 11 amino acids. Germline CDR1 and CDR2: SGHVS and FNYEAQ. The table came from immunoSEQ multiplex PCR; TCRdb's copy has only in-frame clones and leaves some out. Found here are 250,000 to 300,000 clones, around 92% of them singletons; the top ten hold roughly 1.9%. Enrolled through a virtual design, the participants were between 18 and 89 years of age and came from 24 US areas. The chain is built from TRBV7-6 and TRBJ2-1; tentative D call: TRBD2 (5 bases). This TCR was recovered from a woman in her sixties who had recovered from COVID-19. The specimen was PBMCs or T cells enriched from blood (not recorded which). CDR3 nucleotides: TGTGCCAGCAGCCTTAGCGAGGAGCAGTTCTTC. It codes for CASSLSEEQFF.